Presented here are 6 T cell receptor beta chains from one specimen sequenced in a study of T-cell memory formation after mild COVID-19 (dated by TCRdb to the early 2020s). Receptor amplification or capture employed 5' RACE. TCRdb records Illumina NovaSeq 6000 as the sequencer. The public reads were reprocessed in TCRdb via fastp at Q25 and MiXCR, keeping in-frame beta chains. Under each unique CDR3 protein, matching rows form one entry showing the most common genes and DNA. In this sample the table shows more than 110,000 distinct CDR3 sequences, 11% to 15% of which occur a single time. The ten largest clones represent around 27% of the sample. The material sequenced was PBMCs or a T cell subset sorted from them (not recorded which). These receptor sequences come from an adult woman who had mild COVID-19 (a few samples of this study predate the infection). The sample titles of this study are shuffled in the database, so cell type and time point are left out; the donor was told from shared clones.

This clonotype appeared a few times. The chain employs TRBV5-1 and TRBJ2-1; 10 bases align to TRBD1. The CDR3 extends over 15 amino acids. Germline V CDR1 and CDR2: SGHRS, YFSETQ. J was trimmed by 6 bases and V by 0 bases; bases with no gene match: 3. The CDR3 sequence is CASSLEGQGPNEQFF. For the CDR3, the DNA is TGCGCCAGCAGCTTGGAGGGACAGGGGCCCAATGAGCAGTTCTTC.

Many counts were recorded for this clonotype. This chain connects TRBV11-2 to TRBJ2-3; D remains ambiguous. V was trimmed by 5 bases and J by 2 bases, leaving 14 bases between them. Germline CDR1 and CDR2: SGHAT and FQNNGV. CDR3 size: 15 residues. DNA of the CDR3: TGTGCCAGCAGCCCCGGGCAGCGACCCACAGATACGCAGTATTTT. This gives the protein CASSPGQRPTDTQYF.

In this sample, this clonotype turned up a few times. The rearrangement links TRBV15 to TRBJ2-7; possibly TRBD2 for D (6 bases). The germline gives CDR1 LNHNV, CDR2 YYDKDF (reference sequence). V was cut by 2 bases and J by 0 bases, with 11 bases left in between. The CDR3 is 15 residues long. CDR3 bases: TGTGCCACCAGCAGAAGCCTAGCGATCTCCTACGAGCAGTACTTC. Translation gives CATSRSLAISYEQYF.

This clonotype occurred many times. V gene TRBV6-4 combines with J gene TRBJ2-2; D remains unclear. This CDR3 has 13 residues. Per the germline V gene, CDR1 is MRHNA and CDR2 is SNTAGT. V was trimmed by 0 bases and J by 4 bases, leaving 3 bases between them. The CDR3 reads CASSDSTTGELFF. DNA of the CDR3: TGTGCCAGCAGTGACTCGACCACCGGGGAGCTGTTTTTT.

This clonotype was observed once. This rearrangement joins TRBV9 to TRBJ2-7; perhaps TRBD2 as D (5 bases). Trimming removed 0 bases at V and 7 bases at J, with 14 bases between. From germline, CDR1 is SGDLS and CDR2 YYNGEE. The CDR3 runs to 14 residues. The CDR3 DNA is TGTGCCAGCAGCGTAGCGGTCTCGACGGGGGAGCAGTACTTC. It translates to CASSVAVSTGEQYF.

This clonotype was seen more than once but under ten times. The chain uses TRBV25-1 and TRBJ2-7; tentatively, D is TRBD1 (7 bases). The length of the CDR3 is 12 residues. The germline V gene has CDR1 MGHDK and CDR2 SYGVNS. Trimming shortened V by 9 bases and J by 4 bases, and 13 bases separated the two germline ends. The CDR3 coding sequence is TGTGCCAGTTCCAGGGGGGTGTACGAGCAGTACTTC. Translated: CASSRGVYEQYF.